This is a list of T cell receptor beta chains from one sample in a study of blood T cell repertoires in COVID-19. Using immunoSEQ multiplex PCR, the repertoire was profiled, and TCRdb retains in-frame clones only, with some absent. This table has about 95,000 clones, around 87% appearing once. Sequences were obtained from peripheral blood. These receptors were collected from a human donor in a cohort sampled during active COVID-19. Each CDR3 is given with its conserved first and last residue.

v_gene: TRBV14
j_gene: TRBJ1-1
CDR3aa: CASSQTTGRNTEAFF

v_gene: TRBV9
j_gene: TRBJ1-2
CDR3aa: CASSVDRDYGYTF

v_gene: TRBV4-2
j_gene: TRBJ1-5
CDR3aa: CASSQPNQPQHF

v_gene: TRBV4-3
j_gene: TRBJ1-2
CDR3aa: CASSRTQPLTGDSYGYTF

v_gene: TRBV28
j_gene: TRBJ2-1
CDR3aa: CASSSGTGAVNEQFF

v_gene: TRBV7-7
j_gene: TRBJ1-3
CDR3aa: CASSLRDPGSGNTIYF

v_gene: TRBV7-3
j_gene: TRBJ2-1
CDR3aa: CASSHLGSSYNEQFF

v_gene: TRBV5-1
j_gene: TRBJ2-3
CDR3aa: CASSLDLAGGNTQYF

v_gene: TRBV29-1
j_gene: TRBJ2-7
CDR3aa: CSAVLARSYEQYF

v_gene: TRBV3-1/TRBV3-2
j_gene: TRBJ2-3
CDR3aa: CASSPTTSTDTQYF

v_gene: TRBV7-9
j_gene: TRBJ2-2
CDR3aa: CASSPLAVAATGELFF

v_gene: TRBV28
j_gene: TRBJ1-1
CDR3aa: CASNDYRGRDTEAFF

v_gene: TRBV19
j_gene: TRBJ2-2
CDR3aa: CASSIGYGSGGTTGELFF

v_gene: TRBV9
j_gene: TRBJ1-1
CDR3aa: CASSAGQGSEAFF

v_gene: TRBV7-8
j_gene: TRBJ1-1
CDR3aa: CASSLDSFTEAFF

v_gene: TRBV29-1
j_gene: TRBJ2-2
CDR3aa: CSVDVGGNTGELFF

v_gene: TRBV27
j_gene: TRBJ2-7
CDR3aa: CASSLGGVYEQYF

v_gene: TRBV6-5
j_gene: TRBJ2-1
CDR3aa: CASTTPGLFSNEQFF

v_gene: TRBV13
j_gene: TRBJ2-7
CDR3aa: CASSLVAGGYEQYF

v_gene: TRBV6-5
j_gene: TRBJ2-2
CDR3aa: CASSYHGTPNTGELFF

v_gene: TRBV27
j_gene: TRBJ1-2
CDR3aa: CASCKGGGWDGYTF

v_gene: TRBV5-4
j_gene: TRBJ2-3
CDR3aa: CASSPPGGFGGRDTQYF

v_gene: TRBV6-2/TRBV6-3
j_gene: TRBJ2-1
CDR3aa: CASSPRWERGVLNEQFF

v_gene: TRBV20-1
j_gene: TRBJ1-5
CDR3aa: CSASRQVEGPQHF

v_gene: TRBV7-9
j_gene: TRBJ1-1
CDR3aa: CASSRPGTRGDTEAFF

v_gene: TRBV7-2
j_gene: TRBJ1-1
CDR3aa: CASSLGGRAHTEAFF

v_gene: TRBV2
j_gene: TRBJ1-5
CDR3aa: CASTRGGVGNQPQHF

v_gene: TRBV7-9
j_gene: TRBJ2-3
CDR3aa: CASSLSVSGGSPDTQYF

v_gene: TRBV16
j_gene: TRBJ2-1
CDR3aa: CASSQWAGGNEQFF

v_gene: TRBV29-1
j_gene: TRBJ1-1
CDR3aa: CSVEDRGRSTEAFF

v_gene: TRBV30
j_gene: TRBJ1-6
CDR3aa: CAWSETGVSPLHF

v_gene: TRBV5-6
j_gene: TRBJ1-1
CDR3aa: CASSFGTGVTEAFF

v_gene: TRBV9
j_gene: TRBJ1-1
CDR3aa: CASSGRRGGVANTEAFF

v_gene: TRBV27
j_gene: TRBJ1-3
CDR3aa: CASRLQGTGNTIYF

v_gene: TRBV18
j_gene: TRBJ2-1
CDR3aa: CASSPPASGGAGYEQFF

v_gene: TRBV7-6
j_gene: TRBJ2-2
CDR3aa: CASSLQTGMNTGELFF

v_gene: TRBV7-9
j_gene: TRBJ2-7
CDR3aa: CASSGRTGEWYF

v_gene: TRBV28
j_gene: TRBJ2-7
CDR3aa: CASSSGTGGSPSYEQYF

v_gene: TRBV20-1
j_gene: TRBJ2-7
CDR3aa: CSASNRETYEQYF

v_gene: TRBV7-2
j_gene: TRBJ1-4
CDR3aa: CASSSQGAANEKLFF

v_gene: TRBV15
j_gene: TRBJ1-2
CDR3aa: CATSSRTGTGYTF

v_gene: TRBV27
j_gene: TRBJ2-3
CDR3aa: CASSWDRGRVTQYF

v_gene: TRBV19
j_gene: TRBJ1-6
CDR3aa: CASSIRTVSFNNSPLHF

v_gene: TRBV5-1
j_gene: TRBJ2-7
CDR3aa: CASSSGTASYEQYF

v_gene: TRBV5-1
j_gene: TRBJ1-6
CDR3aa: CASSSGDRGLDTPLHF